Shown below are 5 T cell receptor beta chains from a single sample sequenced in a study of control samples from healthy donors and cancer patients (TCRdb year 2020). Receptors were amplified or captured by the immunoSEQ multiplex PCR assay. Not all clones reach the TCRdb copy of this immuneACCESS table, which keeps in-frame sequences only. Checked studies attribute under half of the gap to unresolved V genes and leave the rest unexplained. The sample table records about 70,000 clones; 70% to 90% of these occur just once. The top ten hold under 2.5% of the sample. Sequencing used PBMCs. These receptors all come from a woman between 50 and 59 years old with head and neck cancer.

The rearrangement joins TRBV11-2 to TRBJ2-5; 7 bases fit TRBD2. V lost 6 bases to trimming and J lost 2 bases; unmatched junction nucleotides: 3. CDR3 length equals 13 residues. From germline, CDR1 is SGHAT and CDR2 FQNNGV. The CDR3 protein is CASSLGGQETQYF. CDR3 nucleotide sequence: TGTGCCAGCAGTCTGGGGGGGCAAGAGACCCAGTACTTC. The full variable domain, in which reference TRBV11-2 and TRBJ2-5 provide the parts outside the CDR3, is EAGVAQSPRYKIIEKRQSVAFWCNPISGHATLYWYQQILGQGPKLLIQFQNNGVVDDSQLPKDRFSAERLKGVDSTLKIQPAKLEDSAVYLCASSLGGQETQYFGPGTRLLVL.

The rearrangement uses TRBV4-1 and TRBJ2-5; 7 bases are a match to TRBD2. Germline V gene data show CDR1 as MGHRA and CDR2 as YSYEKL. V lost 4 bases and J lost 4; bases outside the gene matches: 12. This CDR3 has 16 residues. The CDR3 loop is CASSLAHREGGETQYF. In nucleotides, the CDR3 is TGCGCCAGCAGCCTAGCCCATAGGGAGGGAGGAGAGACCCAGTACTTC.

This chain uses TRBV7-9 with TRBJ1-2; 7 bases line up with TRBD1. Trimming at V came to 1 base and at J to 2 bases, leaving 10 bases not matched to a gene. Germline assignment: CDR1 SEHNR and CDR2 FQNEAQ (reference sequence). CDR3 length: 17 residues. The CDR3 protein is CASSLGGQSIYNYGYTF. The CDR3 DNA is TGTGCCAGCAGCTTAGGGGGACAGTCCATATACAACTATGGCTACACCTTC.

The V call is TRBV5-4, the J call TRBJ2-3; 10 bases agree with TRBD1. CDR3 size: 16 residues. The germline gives CDR1 SGHNT, CDR2 YYREEE (reference sequence). V shed 4 bases, J shed 2 bases, and the junction held 7 bases outside the gene matches. The CDR3 here is CASSATGTGATDTQYF. As DNA, the CDR3 is TGTGCCAGCAGCGCGACCGGGACAGGGGCCACAGATACGCAGTATTTT.

V usage is TRBV28 and J usage is TRBJ1-2; D unclear. The CDR3 consists of 14 residues. CDR1 is MDHEN, CDR2 SYDVKM, per germline. Deletions cut 7 bases from V and 8 bases from J, with 20 bases between. The CDR3, as DNA: TGTGCCAGCAATACTACTCCGGCCTCACGGGGCTACACCTTC. Translating gives CASNTTPASRGYTF.